The rows below give T cell receptor beta chains drawn from one sample of a study of blood T cell repertoires in COVID-19. The data were produced by immunoSEQ multiplex PCR, yet TCRdb's version contains in-frame clones alone and is incomplete. The data contain approximately 130,000 clones, about three quarters of them singletons. The sequencing sample was made of peripheral blood. These receptors were collected from a woman aged 70-85 years with acute or convalescent COVID-19. Both conserved end residues are part of each CDR3. The order of the fields is D gene, CDR3 length, V gene, J gene, clone size, CDR3 DNA, CDR3 protein. A D gene is named only where the DNA matches it firmly. Part of the rows lack a size; the others show once, few, many or a class for expanded clones.

>TRBD1|15|TRBV19|TRBJ1-5|few
TGTGCCAGTAGTGCGGACAGGGGGCGCCCGCAGCCCCAGCATTTT
CASSADRGRPQPQHF
>TRBD2|16|TRBV3-1/TRBV3-2|TRBJ2-3|NA
TGTGCCAGCAGCCCCGGACTAGCGGGACCCACAGATACGCAGTATTTT
CASSPGLAGPTDTQYF
>NA|11|TRBV5-4|TRBJ1-3|NA
TGTGCCAGCAGCTCCCAAAACACCATATATTTT
CASSSQNTIYF
>TRBD1|16|TRBV15|TRBJ2-2|few
TGTGCCACCAGCACCAGAATGGTTACAGGGGCCGGGGAGCTGTTTTTT
CATSTRMVTGAGELFF
>NA|18|TRBV3-1/TRBV3-2|TRBJ2-3|few
TGTGCCAGCAGCCCGGGGATTTCAGTGGAGACTAGCACAGATACGCAGTATTTT
CASSPGISVETSTDTQYF
>NA|14|TRBV7-2|TRBJ2-7|NA
TGTGCCAGCAGCCCCCGGAGGGACAGCTACGAGCAGTACTTC
CASSPRRDSYEQYF
>TRBD2|15|TRBV29-1|TRBJ2-1|NA
TGCAGCGTCGCCGGGACTAGCGGCTCCTACAATGAGCAGTTCTTC
CSVAGTSGSYNEQFF
>NA|15|TRBV7-9|TRBJ2-2|NA
TGTGCCAGCAGCTTAGGACAGACGAACACCGGGGAGCTGTTTTTT
CASSLGQTNTGELFF
>TRBD2|18|TRBV4-1|TRBJ2-1|NA
TGCGCCAGCAGCCAAGCCCTAGCGGGGGGGGTTGGCACACGCGAGCAGTTCTTC
CASSQALAGGVGTREQFF
>NA|13|TRBV28|TRBJ1-1|NA
TGTGCCAGCATCAACGTCCTTTCTACCGAAGCTTTCTTT
CASINVLSTEAFF
>TRBD1|16|TRBV25-1|TRBJ1-3|few
TGTGCCAGCAGTCCGATGGGACAGAGCTCTGGAAACACCATATATTTT
CASSPMGQSSGNTIYF
>TRBD2|15|TRBV19|TRBJ2-5|NA
TGTGCCAGTAGTCCCAGGACTAGCGGGCGAGAGACCCAGTACTTC
CASSPRTSGRETQYF
>TRBD2|19|TRBV4-1|TRBJ2-2|few
TGCGCCAGCAGCCAAGGTTCTAGCGGGAGCCTGGGAGGCACCGGGGAGCTGTTTTTT
CASSQGSSGSLGGTGELFF
>NA|16|TRBV19|TRBJ2-6|NA
TGTGCCAGTAGTAAAGGACAGCTCTCTGGGGCCAACGTCCTGACTTTC
CASSKGQLSGANVLTF
>TRBD2|16|TRBV7-2|TRBJ2-2|few
TGTGCCAGCAGCTTACCTAGCGGGGGGAACACCGGGGAGCTGTTTTTT
CASSLPSGGNTGELFF
>TRBD1|14|TRBV7-2|TRBJ1-1|NA
TGTGCCAGCAGCTTAGGACAGGGGAACACTGAAGCTTTCTTT
CASSLGQGNTEAFF
>TRBD2|16|TRBV3-1/TRBV3-2|TRBJ2-5|NA
TGTGCCAGCAGCCTGGGACTAGCGGGATACCAAGAGACCCAGTACTTC
CASSLGLAGYQETQYF
>NA|14|TRBV6-4|TRBJ2-2|NA
TGTGCCAGCAGTGACAGGGGCGACACCGGGGAGCTGTTTTTT
CASSDRGDTGELFF
>NA|13|TRBV12-3/TRBV12-4|TRBJ1-5|once
TGTGCCAGCAGTTTATCAGGTCAGCAGCCCCAGCATTTT
CASSLSGQQPQHF
>TRBD1|15|TRBV6-6|TRBJ2-5|NA
TGTGCCAGCAGTTACCCACAAGGGGGCGAAGAGACCCAGTACTTC
CASSYPQGGEETQYF
>NA|11|TRBV12-3/TRBV12-4|TRBJ1-2|NA
TGTGCCAGCAGCCATGGGTTGGAGTACACCTTC
CASSHGLEYTF